A single sample is the source of the 21 T cell receptor beta chains below, sequenced in a study of OX40 agonist ivuxolimab in advanced cancers. The table came from immunoSEQ multiplex PCR; TCRdb's copy has only in-frame clones and leaves some out. This sample carries 77,000 or so clones, roughly 80% of them seen once, and the ten largest clones take 0.45% to 0.6%. Sequenced material: CD4+ or CD8+ T cells sorted from blood, taken in a trial of the OX40 agonist ivuxolimab. These receptors were obtained from an adult with an advanced solid tumor such as melanoma, head and neck, liver or kidney cancer.

The CDR3 protein is CASSRPGTGNEKLFF. The CDR3 DNA reads as TGTGCCAGCAGCCGGCCGGGGACAGGGAATGAAAAACTGTTTTTT. The chain recombines TRBV28 with TRBJ1-4; 9 nucleotides agree with TRBD1. This CDR3 contains 15 residues. The V gene's germline CDR1 is MDHEN and CDR2 SYDVKM. With 6 bases clipped from V and 5 bases from J, the junction kept 7 bases outside the gene matches.

Here the CDR3 DNA reads TGCGCCAGCAGCCCGGGACAGGGATTGAATCAGCCCCAGCATTTT. Translated, it gives CASSPGQGLNQPQHF. The chain employs TRBV5-1 and TRBJ1-5, with 9 bases that match TRBD1. The CDR3 sequence is 15 residues long. V lost 4 bases, J lost 4 bases, and 6 bases stayed unmatched. CDR1 and CDR2 (germline): SGHRS, YFSETQ.

This clone was observed a handful of times. The chain's CDR3 is CASSLEGGDTQYF. The CDR3 nucleotides read TGTGCCAGCAGCTTAGAGGGGGGAGATACGCAGTATTTT. The chain carries TRBV11-2 and TRBJ2-3; D is perhaps TRBD2 (6 bases). Trimming cost V 0 bases and J 5 bases, with 6 bases left between them. This CDR3 has 13 residues. Germline V CDR1 and CDR2: SGHAT, FQNNGV.

This clone was found once. The rearrangement links TRBV5-4 to TRBJ1-6; 7 bases are shared with TRBD1. Germline V lookup: CDR1 SGHNT, CDR2 YYREEE (reference sequence). The CDR3 has 14 amino acids. V shed 2 bases, J shed 7 bases, and the junction held 3 bases outside the gene matches. The CDR3 is CASSFGQANSPLHF. For the CDR3, the DNA is TGTGCCAGCAGCTTTGGACAGGCAAATTCACCCCTCCACTTT.

The count of this clone is one. The chain recombines TRBV6-1 with TRBJ2-2; D gene unclear. The V and J ends lost 0 bases and 1 base respectively, with 6 bases between them. CDR1 and CDR2 from the germline V gene are MNHNS and SASEGT. The CDR3 totals 15 residues. Here the CDR3 reads CASSEAELNTGELFF. CDR3 nucleotides: TGTGCCAGCAGTGAAGCTGAGTTGAACACCGGGGAGCTGTTTTTT.

This rearrangement joins TRBV5-1 to TRBJ1-1, with D possibly being TRBD1 (5 bases). Trimming shortened V by 4 bases and J by 4 bases, and 20 bases separated the two germline ends. CDR1 and CDR2 from the germline V gene are SGHRS and YFSETQ. The CDR3 totals 16 residues. The CDR3 DNA follows: TGCGCCAGCAGCCCTAACCCCCAGGGCCTGGGCACTGAAGCTTTCTTT. The encoded protein is CASSPNPQGLGTEAFF.

The V and J genes are TRBV30 and TRBJ1-6, with no clear D. The CDR3 runs to 15 residues. Trimming took 2 bases from V and 4 from J, leaving 12 bases between them. Germline-derived CDR1 and CDR2 are GTSNPN and SVGIG (reference sequence). CDR3 in DNA: TGTGCCTGGAGTCTTGCCACGGGGTATAATTCACCCCTCCACTTT. It specifies CAWSLATGYNSPLHF.

V usage is TRBV7-2 and J usage is TRBJ2-3; D is uncertain. Looked up from germline, CDR1 is SGHTA and CDR2 is FQGNSA. The V end lost 1 base, the J end lost 0 bases, and 8 bases lay between the germline ends. The CDR3 consists of 15 residues. This CDR3 reads CASSLDQLSTDTQYF. The CDR3 region has the DNA TGTGCCAGCAGCTTAGACCAGCTGAGCACAGATACGCAGTATTTT. Drawing the rest from reference TRBV7-2 and TRBJ2-3, the complete variable domain is GAGVSQSPSNKVTEKGKDVELRCDPISGHTALYWYRQSLGQGLEFLIYFQGNSAPDKSGLPSDRFSAERTGGSVSTLTIQRTQQEDSAVYLCASSLDQLSTDTQYFGPGTRLTVL.

V gene TRBV5-1 combines with J gene TRBJ2-1; 7 bases are a match to TRBD2. Germline CDR1 reads SGHRS; CDR2 reads YFSETQ. V lost 0 bases to trimming and J lost 6 bases; unmatched junction nucleotides: 3. There are 14 residues in the CDR3. The CDR3 loop reads CASSLGTRANEQFF. The CDR3, as DNA: TGCGCCAGCAGCTTGGGGACTAGGGCCAATGAGCAGTTCTTC.

This clone showed up just a few times. J is TRBJ2-7 and V is TRBV19, with a weak D call TRBD2 (6 bases). This CDR3 comprises 16 residues. The germline CDR1 and CDR2 sequences are LNHDA and SQIVND (reference sequence). V lost 6 bases to trimming and J lost 4 bases, with 22 bases between them. The DNA for the CDR3 is TGTGCCAGTAGCCTGGTGGGAGGAGGAGGGAGTTACGAGCAGTACTTC. Translating gives CASSLVGGGGSYEQYF.

The chain carries TRBV7-6 and TRBJ2-5; TRBD2 matches 7 bases. CDR1 is SGHVS and CDR2 is FNYEAQ in the germline V gene. The CDR3 runs 14 residues. Losses at the gene ends were 1 base for V and 4 bases for J; bases not matched to a gene: 3. CDR3 residues: CASSLDIAGETQYF. The CDR3 nucleotides read TGTGCCAGCAGCTTAGACATAGCGGGAGAGACCCAGTACTTC.

The V gene is TRBV6-6, the J gene TRBJ2-5; unclear D gene. The better agreement between TRBJ2-7 and the DNA end casts doubt on the J call. The CDR3 is made up of 12 amino acids. Germline V lookup: CDR1 MNHNY, CDR2 SVGAGI (reference sequence). The CDR3 region is CASSYSRNEQYF. The CDR3 DNA sequence: TGTGCCAGCAGTTACTCGAGGAACGAGCAGTACTTC.

The gene calls are TRBV19 and TRBJ2-1; D might be TRBD2 (5 bases). The CDR3 consists of 13 residues. V lost 1 base to trimming and J lost 8 bases, with 9 bases between them. Germline V gene data show CDR1 as LNHDA and CDR2 as SQIVND (reference sequence). CDR3 sequence reads: CASSIAASHEQFF. The DNA of the CDR3 is TGTGCCAGTAGTATAGCTGCTAGCCATGAGCAGTTCTTC.

There are a few counts of this clone. The rearrangement links TRBV30 to TRBJ1-5, with unresolved D. The CDR3 totals 13 residues. Germline CDR1 and CDR2: GTSNPN and SVGIG (reference sequence). V lost 5 bases and J 2 bases, leaving 10 bases between the germline ends. The CDR3 is CAWEGGGNQPQHF. The CDR3 bases are TGTGCCTGGGAGGGTGGTGGCAATCAGCCCCAGCATTTT.

The table lists this clone with a few counts. This chain links TRBV4-3 with TRBJ2-7; 10 bases fit TRBD2. Germline-derived CDR1 and CDR2 are LGHNA and YSLEER. V was clipped by 5 bases and J by 5 bases; unmatched bases: 9. CDR3 size: 15 residues. The CDR3 DNA follows: TGCGCCAGCAGCTTCGGTGTACTAGCGGGGAACGAGCAGTACTTC. It codes for CASSFGVLAGNEQYF.

This clone was seen once. The CDR3 here is CASRPGQIYTEAFF. In DNA form, the CDR3 reads TGTGCCAGCAGACCGGGACAGATATACACTGAAGCTTTCTTT. V and J are TRBV6-1 and TRBJ1-1; 7 bases agree with TRBD1. The ends lost 6 bases at V and 3 bases at J; junction bases unmatched: 7. The CDR3 is 14 amino acids. The V gene's germline CDR1 is MNHNS and CDR2 SASEGT.

The J gene is TRBJ1-4, the V gene TRBV19; maybe TRBD1 (5 bases). Germline loops: CDR1 LNHDA, CDR2 SQIVND (reference sequence). CDR3 length equals 13 residues. V dropped 7 bases and J dropped 7 bases, with 13 bases sitting between them. For the CDR3, the DNA is TGTGCCAGTATGAGGTTGGGGGGTGAAAAACTGTTTTTT. Encoded protein: CASMRLGGEKLFF.

The rearrangement joins TRBV28 to TRBJ2-1, with 10 bases fitting TRBD1. The trim removed 4 bases at V and 9 bases at J, leaving 6 bases unmatched. This CDR3 comprises 14 residues. Germline V lookup: CDR1 MDHEN, CDR2 SYDVKM. The CDR3 is CASSSKDRGGEQFF. CDR3 nucleotides: TGTGCCAGCAGTTCCAAGGACAGGGGGGGTGAGCAGTTCTTC.

This clone was observed a single time. The V gene is TRBV6-5, the J gene TRBJ2-2, with 7 nucleotides matching TRBD2. V dropped 8 bases and J dropped 1; count of bases not matched to a gene: 10. This CDR3 is 16 amino acids long. The germline V gene encodes CDR1 MNHEY and CDR2 SVGAGI. CDR3 nucleotides: TGTGCCAGCGGTTCCCGGGGCGGGGGGAACACCGGGGAGCTGTTTTTT. It specifies CASGSRGGGNTGELFF.

To note about this clone: One junction end does not reproduce the germline sequence, and a read error may be involved. The chain joins TRBV7-3 to TRBJ2-6, with TRBD1 matching over 8 bases. The germline V gene encodes CDR1 SGHTA and CDR2 FQGTGA. This CDR3 is built from 17 residues. This CDR3 is CASSVTGTGSGANVLTF. CDR3 bases: TGTGCCAGCAGCGTAACCGGGACAGGATCTGGGGCCAACGTCCTGACTTTC.

This clone was observed once. The chain links TRBV5-1 to TRBJ1-3; D ambiguous. This CDR3 has 12 residues. Germline assignment: CDR1 SGHRS and CDR2 YFSETQ. V was cut by 0 bases and J by 11 bases, with 9 bases left in between. The CDR3 region is CASSLDAGAIYF. The CDR3 DNA is TGCGCCAGCAGCTTGGATGCGGGAGCCATATATTTT. The full variable domain, in which reference TRBV5-1 and TRBJ1-3 provide the parts outside the CDR3, is KAGVTQTPRYLIKTRGQQVTLSCSPISGHRSVSWYQQTPGQGLQFLFEYFSETQRNKGNFPGRFSGRQFSNSRSEMNVSTLELGDSALYLCASSLDAGAIYFGEGSWLTVV.